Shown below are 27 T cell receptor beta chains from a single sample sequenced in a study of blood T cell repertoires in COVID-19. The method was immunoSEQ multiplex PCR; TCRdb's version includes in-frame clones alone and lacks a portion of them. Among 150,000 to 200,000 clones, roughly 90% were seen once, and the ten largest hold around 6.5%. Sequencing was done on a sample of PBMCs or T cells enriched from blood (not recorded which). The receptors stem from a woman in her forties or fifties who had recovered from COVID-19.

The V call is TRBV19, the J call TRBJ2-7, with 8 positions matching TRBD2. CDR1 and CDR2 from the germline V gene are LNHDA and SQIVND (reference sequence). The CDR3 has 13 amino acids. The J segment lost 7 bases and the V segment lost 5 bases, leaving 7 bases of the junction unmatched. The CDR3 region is CASSFGGAGEQYF. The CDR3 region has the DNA TGTGCCAGTAGTTTCGGGGGGGCAGGAGAGCAGTACTTC.

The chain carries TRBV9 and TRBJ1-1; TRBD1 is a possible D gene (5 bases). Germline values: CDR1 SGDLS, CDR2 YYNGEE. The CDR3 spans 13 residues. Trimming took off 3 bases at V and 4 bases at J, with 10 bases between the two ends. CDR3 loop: CASSGGGGTEAFF. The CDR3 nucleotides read TGTGCCAGCAGCGGCGGGGGAGGCACTGAAGCTTTCTTT.

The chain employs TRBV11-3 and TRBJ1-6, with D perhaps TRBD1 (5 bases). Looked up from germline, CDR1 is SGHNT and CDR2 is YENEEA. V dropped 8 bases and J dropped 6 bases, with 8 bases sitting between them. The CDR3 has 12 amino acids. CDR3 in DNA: TGTGCCAGCGGGGGGGGTAATTCACCCCTCCACTTT. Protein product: CASGGGNSPLHF.

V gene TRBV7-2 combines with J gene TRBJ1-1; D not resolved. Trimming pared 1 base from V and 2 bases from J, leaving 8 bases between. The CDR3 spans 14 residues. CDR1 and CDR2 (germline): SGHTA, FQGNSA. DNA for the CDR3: TGTGCCAGCAGCTTAGTGGTTAGAAACACTGAAGCTTTCTTT. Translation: CASSLVVRNTEAFF.

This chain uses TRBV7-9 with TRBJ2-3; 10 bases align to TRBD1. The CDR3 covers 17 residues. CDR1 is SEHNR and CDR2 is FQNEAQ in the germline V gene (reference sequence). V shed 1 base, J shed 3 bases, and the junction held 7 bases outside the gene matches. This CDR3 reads CASSLGRDRGGTDTQYF. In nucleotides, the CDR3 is TGTGCCAGCAGCTTAGGAAGGGACAGGGGAGGGACAGATACGCAGTATTTT.

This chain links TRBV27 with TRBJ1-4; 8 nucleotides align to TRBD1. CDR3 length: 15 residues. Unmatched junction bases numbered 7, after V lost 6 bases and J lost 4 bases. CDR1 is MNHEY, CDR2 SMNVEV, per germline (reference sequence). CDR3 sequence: CASRPYRGINEKLFF. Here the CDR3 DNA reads TGTGCCAGCAGGCCCTACAGGGGGATTAATGAAAAACTGTTTTTT. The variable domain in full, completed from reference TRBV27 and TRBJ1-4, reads EAQVTQNPRYLITVTGKKLTVTCSQNMNHEYMSWYRQDPGLGLRQIYYSMNVEVTDKGDVPEGYKVSRKEKRNFPLILESPSPNQTSLYFCASRPYRGINEKLFFGSGTQLSVL.

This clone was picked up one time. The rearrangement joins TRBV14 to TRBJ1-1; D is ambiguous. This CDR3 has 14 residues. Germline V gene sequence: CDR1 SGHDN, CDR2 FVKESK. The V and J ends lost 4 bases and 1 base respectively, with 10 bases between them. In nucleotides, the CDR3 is TGTGCCAGCAGCCCCCTTGGGCGGAACACTGAAGCTTTCTTT. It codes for CASSPLGRNTEAFF.

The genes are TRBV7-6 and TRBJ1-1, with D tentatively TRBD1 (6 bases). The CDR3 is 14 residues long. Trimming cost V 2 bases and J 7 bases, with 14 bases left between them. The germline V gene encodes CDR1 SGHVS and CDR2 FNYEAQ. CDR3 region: CASSLSGQSGEAFF. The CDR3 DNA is TGTGCCAGCAGCTTATCCGGACAGAGCGGTGAAGCTTTCTTT.

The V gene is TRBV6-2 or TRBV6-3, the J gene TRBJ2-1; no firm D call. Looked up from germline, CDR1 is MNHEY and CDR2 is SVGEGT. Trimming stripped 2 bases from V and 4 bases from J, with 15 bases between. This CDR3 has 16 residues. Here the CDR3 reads CASSYRPQPAYNEQFF. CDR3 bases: TGTGCCAGCAGTTACCGGCCACAGCCCGCTTACAATGAGCAGTTCTTC.

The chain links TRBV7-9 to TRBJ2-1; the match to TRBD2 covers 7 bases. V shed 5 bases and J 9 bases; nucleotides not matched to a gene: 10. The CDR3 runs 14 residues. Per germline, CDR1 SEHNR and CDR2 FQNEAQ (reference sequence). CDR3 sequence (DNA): TGTGCCAGCAGCCCCGGACTAGTTAGCGGTGAGCAGTTCTTC. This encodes CASSPGLVSGEQFF.

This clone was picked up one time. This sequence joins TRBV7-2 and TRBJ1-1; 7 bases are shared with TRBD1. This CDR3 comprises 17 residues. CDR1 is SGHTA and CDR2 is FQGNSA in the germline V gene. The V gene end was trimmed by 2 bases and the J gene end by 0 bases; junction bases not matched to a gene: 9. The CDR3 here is CASSLTRQGTMNTEAFF. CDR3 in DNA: TGTGCCAGCAGCTTAACCAGACAGGGTACCATGAACACTGAAGCTTTCTTT.

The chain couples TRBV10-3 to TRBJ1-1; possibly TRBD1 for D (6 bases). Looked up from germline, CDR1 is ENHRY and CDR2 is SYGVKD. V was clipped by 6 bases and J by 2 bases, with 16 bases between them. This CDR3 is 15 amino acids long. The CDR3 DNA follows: TGTGCCATCAGCGCCATACAGGGAAGAAACACTGAAGCTTTCTTT. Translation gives CAISAIQGRNTEAFF.

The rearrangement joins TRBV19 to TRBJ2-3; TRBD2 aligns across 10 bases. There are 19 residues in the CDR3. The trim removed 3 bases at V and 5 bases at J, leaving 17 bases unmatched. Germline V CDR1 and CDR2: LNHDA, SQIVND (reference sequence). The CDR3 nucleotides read TGTGCCAGTAGTATCCGCTTTGGAGCGGGAGGGCGTTTTAGAGATACGCAGTATTTT. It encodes CASSIRFGAGGRFRDTQYF.

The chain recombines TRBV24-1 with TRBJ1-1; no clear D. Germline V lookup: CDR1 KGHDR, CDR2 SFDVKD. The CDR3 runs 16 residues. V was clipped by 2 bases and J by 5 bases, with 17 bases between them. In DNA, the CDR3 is TGTGCCACCAGTGATTCCATGGGCGGAGGGAAGACTGAAGCTTTCTTT. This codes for CATSDSMGGGKTEAFF.

CDR3 sequence reads: CASSPPTDQKLFF. For the CDR3, the DNA is TGTGCCAGCTCACCACCAACAGACCAAAAACTGTTTTTT. The chain couples TRBV18 to TRBJ1-4; D gene unclear. The CDR3 extends over 13 amino acids. Trimming cost V 0 bases and J 9 bases, with 8 bases left between them. Germline CDR1 is KGHSH and CDR2 is LQKENI.

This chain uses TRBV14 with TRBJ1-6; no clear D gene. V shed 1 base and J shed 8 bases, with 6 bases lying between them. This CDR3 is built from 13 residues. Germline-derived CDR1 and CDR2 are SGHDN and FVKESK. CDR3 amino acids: CASSQVPYSPLHF. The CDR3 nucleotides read TGTGCCAGCAGCCAAGTCCCTTATTCACCCCTCCACTTT.

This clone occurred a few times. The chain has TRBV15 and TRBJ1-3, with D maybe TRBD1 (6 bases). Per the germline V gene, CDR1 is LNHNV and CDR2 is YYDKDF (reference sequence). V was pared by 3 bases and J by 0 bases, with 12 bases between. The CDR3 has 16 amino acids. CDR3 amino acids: CATSSLVTGSGNTIYF. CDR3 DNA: TGTGCCACCAGCAGCCTAGTGACAGGCTCTGGAAACACCATATATTTT.

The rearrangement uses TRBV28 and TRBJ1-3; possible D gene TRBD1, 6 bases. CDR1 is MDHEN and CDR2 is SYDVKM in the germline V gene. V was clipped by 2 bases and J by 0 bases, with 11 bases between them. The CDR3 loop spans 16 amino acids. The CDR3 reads CASSLEDSNSGNTIYF. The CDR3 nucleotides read TGTGCCAGCAGTTTAGAGGACAGTAACTCTGGAAACACCATATATTTT.

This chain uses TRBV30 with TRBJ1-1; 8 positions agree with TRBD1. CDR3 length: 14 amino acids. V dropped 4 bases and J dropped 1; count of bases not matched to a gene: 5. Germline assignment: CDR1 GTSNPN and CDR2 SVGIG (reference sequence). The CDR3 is CAWIHRGGNTEAFF. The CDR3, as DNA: TGTGCCTGGATACACAGGGGGGGGAACACTGAAGCTTTCTTT.

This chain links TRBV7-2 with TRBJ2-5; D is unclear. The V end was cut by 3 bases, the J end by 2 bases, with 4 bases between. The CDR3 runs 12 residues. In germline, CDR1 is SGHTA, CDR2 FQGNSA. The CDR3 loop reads CASSFRQETQYF. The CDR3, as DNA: TGTGCCAGCAGCTTCAGGCAAGAGACCCAGTACTTC.

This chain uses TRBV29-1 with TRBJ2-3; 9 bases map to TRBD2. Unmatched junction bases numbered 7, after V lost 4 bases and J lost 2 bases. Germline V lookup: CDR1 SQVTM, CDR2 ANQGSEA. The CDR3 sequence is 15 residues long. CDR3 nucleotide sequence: TGCAGCGTTGTGCCTAGCGGGACCTACACAGATACGCAGTATTTT. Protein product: CSVVPSGTYTDTQYF.

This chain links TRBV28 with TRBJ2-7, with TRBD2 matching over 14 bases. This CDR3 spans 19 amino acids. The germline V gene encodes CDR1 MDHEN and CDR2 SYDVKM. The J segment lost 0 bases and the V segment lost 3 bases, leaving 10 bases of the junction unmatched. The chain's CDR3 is CASSFVTSGRAISSYEQYF. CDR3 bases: TGTGCCAGCAGTTTCGTGACTAGCGGGAGGGCAATCAGCTCCTACGAGCAGTACTTC.

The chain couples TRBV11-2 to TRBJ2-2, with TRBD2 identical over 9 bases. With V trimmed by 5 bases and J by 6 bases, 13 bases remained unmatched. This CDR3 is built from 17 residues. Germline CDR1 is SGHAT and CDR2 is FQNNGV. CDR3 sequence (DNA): TGTGCCAGCAGCCCCAGACTAGCGGATTACCCGGCCGGGGAGCTGTTTTTT. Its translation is CASSPRLADYPAGELFF.

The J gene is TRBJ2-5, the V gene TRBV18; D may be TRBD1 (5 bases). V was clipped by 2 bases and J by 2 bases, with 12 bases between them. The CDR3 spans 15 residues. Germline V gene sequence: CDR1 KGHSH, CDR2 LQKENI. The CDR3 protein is CASSPGPDRQETQYF. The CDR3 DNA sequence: TGTGCCAGCTCACCAGGACCTGACAGACAAGAGACCCAGTACTTC.

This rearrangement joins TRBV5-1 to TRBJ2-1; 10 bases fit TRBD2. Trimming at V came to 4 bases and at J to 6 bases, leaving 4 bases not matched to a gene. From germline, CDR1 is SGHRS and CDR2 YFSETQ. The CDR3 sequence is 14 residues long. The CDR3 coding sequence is TGCGCCAGCAGCGCTAGCGGGAGTATCAATGAGCAGTTCTTC. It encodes CASSASGSINEQFF.

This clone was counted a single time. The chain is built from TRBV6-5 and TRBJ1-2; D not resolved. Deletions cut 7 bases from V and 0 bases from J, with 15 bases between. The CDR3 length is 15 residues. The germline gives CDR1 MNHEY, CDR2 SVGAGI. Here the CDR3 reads CASTQTGEANYGYTF. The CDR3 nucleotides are TGTGCCAGCACCCAGACCGGGGAGGCTAACTATGGCTACACCTTC.

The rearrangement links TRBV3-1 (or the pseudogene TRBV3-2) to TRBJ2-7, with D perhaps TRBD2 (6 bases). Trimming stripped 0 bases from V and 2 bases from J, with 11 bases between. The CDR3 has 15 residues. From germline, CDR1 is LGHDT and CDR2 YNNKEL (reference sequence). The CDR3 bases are TGTGCCAGCAGCCAAGACCGGGAGATGACCTACGAGCAGTACTTC. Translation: CASSQDREMTYEQYF.